A single sample gave rise to the 3 T cell receptor beta chains below, sequenced in a study of neurological immune-mediated disorders. TCRdb called the 5' RACE reads again in MiXCR, with one record for every CDR3 protein. The sample consists of tens of thousands of distinct CDR3 sequences, roughly 9.8% of them appearing once. Time point here: longitudinal time-point 2. The sample taken for sequencing was PBMCs. These receptor sequences come from a man under 40 in good health.

This clonotype was counted at least ten times. V is TRBV7-2 and J is TRBJ1-2; D uncertain. The CDR3 is made up of 12 amino acids. V was trimmed by 5 bases and J by 5 bases, leaving 9 bases between them. The germline V gene has CDR1 SGHTA and CDR2 FQGNSA. The CDR3 loop is CASSPWVYGYTF. CDR3 bases: TGTGCCAGCAGCCCGTGGGTTTATGGCTACACCTTC.

Ten or more counts support this clonotype. The chain combines TRBV29-1 with TRBJ2-6; the D is unclear. V was shortened by 2 bases and J by 5 bases, with 4 bases between the two germline ends. The CDR3 length is 12 residues. Germline loops: CDR1 SQVTM, CDR2 ANQGSEA. In DNA form, the CDR3 reads TGCAGCGTTGAAACTCGGGCCAACGTCCTGACTTTC. This encodes CSVETRANVLTF.

This clonotype was detected ten times or more. This chain joins TRBV12-3 or TRBV12-4 and TRBJ2-7; D is unresolved. The CDR3 loop spans 11 amino acids. The ends were cut back, 4 bases at V and 3 bases at J, with 4 bases in the middle. Here the CDR3 DNA reads TGTGCCAGCAGTTCACTCTACGAGCAGTACTTC. It codes for CASSSLYEQYF.